These 19 T cell receptor beta chains were sequenced from one sample in a study of T cell responses to AZD1222 COVID-19 vaccine. Sequencing used immunoSEQ multiplex PCR; TCRdb keeps in-frame clones, though not all of them. Here the sample spans 100,000 or so clones, 88% being singletons. The sequencing here drew on peripheral blood, taken on day 0 of AZD1222 vaccination. These receptors all come from an adult in good health.

This clone was seen just once. The gene calls are TRBV5-4 and TRBJ1-2; TRBD1 is a possible D gene (5 bases). Trimming pared 4 bases from V and 5 bases from J, leaving 9 bases between. This CDR3 spans 12 amino acids. Looked up from germline, CDR1 is SGHNT and CDR2 is YYREEE (reference sequence). CDR3 sequence reads: CASSPGLYGYTF. CDR3 sequence (DNA): TGTGCCAGCAGCCCGGGACTTTATGGCTACACCTTC.

V usage is TRBV4-3 and J usage is TRBJ2-7, with unresolved D. The germline V and J ends were trimmed by 3 bases and 2 bases, with 8 bases remaining between them. This CDR3 comprises 13 residues. The germline V gene encodes CDR1 LGHNA and CDR2 YSLEER. This CDR3 is CASSQLLTYEQYF. In nucleotides, the CDR3 is TGCGCCAGCAGCCAGTTACTAACCTACGAGCAGTACTTC.

V gene TRBV19 combines with J gene TRBJ2-7, with 8 bases aligning to TRBD1. V shed 5 bases, J shed 5 bases, and the junction held 5 bases outside the gene matches. Germline V gives CDR1 LNHDA, CDR2 SQIVND (reference sequence). The CDR3 runs 13 residues. DNA for the CDR3: TGTGCCAGTAGTTCGACAGGGGCCGACGAGCAGTACTTC. This sequence encodes CASSSTGADEQYF.

This chain joins TRBV11-2 and TRBJ1-2; D perhaps matches TRBD1 (6 bases). The CDR3 sequence is 15 residues long. Trimming took off 2 bases at V and 0 bases at J, with 10 bases between the two ends. Germline assignment: CDR1 SGHAT and CDR2 FQNNGV. CDR3 loop: CASSLTGTSNYGYTF. CDR3 bases: TGTGCCAGCAGCTTAACAGGGACTTCTAACTATGGCTACACCTTC.

The chain has TRBV3-1 (or the pseudogene TRBV3-2) and TRBJ2-7; 9 bases map to TRBD2. Germline-derived CDR1 and CDR2 are LGHDT and YNNKEL (reference sequence). The V and J ends lost 0 bases and 0 bases, in that order; junction bases with no gene match: 9. The CDR3 spans 18 residues. This chain's CDR3 is CASSQEASGRPSSYEQYF. CDR3 in DNA: TGTGCCAGCAGCCAAGAGGCCAGCGGGAGGCCCAGCTCCTACGAGCAGTACTTC.

The rearrangement joins TRBV6-2 or TRBV6-3 to TRBJ2-1; D not certain. Trimming pared 5 bases from V and 5 bases from J, leaving 13 bases between. This CDR3 is 14 amino acids long. The V gene's germline CDR1 is MNHEY and CDR2 SVGEGT. The CDR3 loop reads CASSTSRTDNEQFF. The CDR3, as DNA: TGTGCCAGCAGTACTTCCCGGACGGACAATGAGCAGTTCTTC.

V usage is TRBV10-3 and J usage is TRBJ2-1, with D perhaps matching TRBD1 (5 bases). V shed 7 bases and J shed 3 bases, with 10 bases lying between them. In germline, CDR1 is ENHRY, CDR2 SYGVKD. The CDR3 totals 13 residues. The chain's CDR3 is CAITSGNYNEQFF. The DNA of the CDR3 is TGTGCCATCACTTCAGGGAACTACAATGAGCAGTTCTTC.

By share, this clone ranks as medium-sized (0.01 to 0.1%). This sequence joins TRBV21-1 and TRBJ1-5; the table gives TRBD1 as D, unverified against the DNA. TRBV21-1 is marked as a pseudogene. The CDR3 sequence is 17 residues long. CDR3 DNA sequence: TGTGCCAGCACCCAACCGGATAGACATATTAGCAATCAGCCCCAGCATTTT. Translated, it gives CASTQPDRHISNQPQHF.

As to this clone: The identical CDR3 is also encoded by other nucleotide sequences in the sample. The genes are TRBV28 and TRBJ2-7; the match to TRBD1 covers 8 bases. CDR3 length equals 14 residues. The germline V gene has CDR1 MDHEN and CDR2 SYDVKM. Trimming cost V 2 bases and J 0 bases; bases outside gene matches: 0. The CDR3 spells CASSLTGGSYEQYF. As DNA, the CDR3 is TGTGCCAGCAGTTTAACAGGGGGCTCCTACGAGCAGTACTTC.

The chain recombines TRBV6-6 with TRBJ2-1, with D possibly being TRBD1 or TRBD2 (5 bases each). The CDR3 contains 11 residues. V was trimmed by 2 bases and J by 15 bases, leaving 11 bases between them. In germline, CDR1 is MNHNY, CDR2 SVGAGI (reference sequence). Written as DNA, the CDR3 is TGTGCCAGCAGTTACCAGGGAGTACTGTTCTTC. Amino acids: CASSYQGVLFF.

This clone occurred once. This chain connects TRBV27 to TRBJ2-1; 7 bases are shared with TRBD2. V shed 6 bases, J shed 3 bases, and the junction held 5 bases outside the gene matches. This CDR3 spans 14 amino acids. Germline CDR1 MNHEY, CDR2 SMNVEV (reference sequence). CDR3 protein: CASSMGGVYNEQFF. CDR3 sequence (DNA): TGTGCCAGCAGCATGGGGGGGGTCTACAATGAGCAGTTCTTC.

This sequence joins TRBV2 and TRBJ2-5; 12 bases map to TRBD2. From germline, CDR1 is SNHLY and CDR2 FYNNEI. The junction had 7 bases not matched to a gene; V was cut back by 6 bases and J by 5 bases. This CDR3 region has 15 residues. The CDR3 DNA reads as TGTGCCAGCAGAAAGACTAGCGGGAGCGGGGAGACCCAGTACTTC. Translation gives CASRKTSGSGETQYF.

CDR3 amino acids: CASSYSRGRDTEAFF. The CDR3 DNA reads as TGTGCCAGCAGTTACTCCAGGGGGCGCGACACTGAAGCTTTCTTT. The rearrangement links TRBV6-5 to TRBJ1-1, with TRBD1 matching over 8 bases. CDR1 MNHEY and CDR2 SVGAGI come from the germline V gene. The CDR3 runs 15 residues. J gave up 3 bases and V 0 bases, and 3 bases lay outside the gene matches.

This chain links TRBV5-1 with TRBJ2-5; 9 positions match TRBD2. The CDR3 totals 16 residues. Germline V lookup: CDR1 SGHRS, CDR2 YFSETQ. J lost 1 base, V lost 0 bases, and 4 bases had no gene match. CDR3 protein: CASSLVSGSLQETQYF. As DNA, the CDR3 is TGCGCCAGCAGCTTGGTTAGCGGGAGTCTCCAAGAGACCCAGTACTTC.

The chain recombines TRBV9 with TRBJ2-7; perhaps TRBD2 as D (6 bases). CDR3 length equals 13 residues. Germline loops: CDR1 SGDLS, CDR2 YYNGEE. V lost 4 bases and J lost 7, with 15 bases in between. CDR3 coding DNA: TGTGCCAGCAGCCCACTAGCTCGAGATGAGCAGTACTTC. This gives the protein CASSPLARDEQYF.

This clone was recorded a few times. The chain employs TRBV19 and TRBJ2-5; 8 nucleotides line up with TRBD2. The CDR3 has 15 amino acids. The germline CDR1 and CDR2 sequences are LNHDA and SQIVND (reference sequence). V lost 6 bases to trimming and J lost 2 bases; unmatched junction nucleotides: 8. This chain's CDR3 is CASSPLLAGQETQYF. CDR3 sequence (DNA): TGTGCCAGTAGCCCCCTTTTAGCGGGACAAGAGACCCAGTACTTC.

The chain employs TRBV12-3 or TRBV12-4 and TRBJ1-2; a weak D match, TRBD1 (5 bases). This CDR3 region has 13 residues. V was trimmed by 3 bases and J by 5 bases, leaving 10 bases between them. The CDR3 protein is CASSLRGRYGYTF. Here the CDR3 DNA reads TGTGCCAGCAGTTTGAGGGGCAGATATGGCTACACCTTC.

The chain couples TRBV15 to TRBJ2-3, with D unclear. V gave up 2 bases and J gave up 6 bases, with 9 bases separating them. Germline CDR1 LNHNV, CDR2 YYDKDF (reference sequence). The CDR3 totals 13 residues. The CDR3 region has the DNA TGTGCCACCAGCAGACTGACCTCGGATACGCAGTATTTT. Translation gives CATSRLTSDTQYF.

V and J are TRBV10-3 and TRBJ2-5; no firm D call. Trimming removed 4 bases from V and 2 bases from J, with 14 bases in between. The CDR3 totals 15 residues. In germline, CDR1 is ENHRY, CDR2 SYGVKD. The CDR3 loop reads CAISGLKAPQETQYF. In nucleotides, the CDR3 is TGTGCCATCAGTGGTTTAAAGGCCCCACAAGAGACCCAGTACTTC.